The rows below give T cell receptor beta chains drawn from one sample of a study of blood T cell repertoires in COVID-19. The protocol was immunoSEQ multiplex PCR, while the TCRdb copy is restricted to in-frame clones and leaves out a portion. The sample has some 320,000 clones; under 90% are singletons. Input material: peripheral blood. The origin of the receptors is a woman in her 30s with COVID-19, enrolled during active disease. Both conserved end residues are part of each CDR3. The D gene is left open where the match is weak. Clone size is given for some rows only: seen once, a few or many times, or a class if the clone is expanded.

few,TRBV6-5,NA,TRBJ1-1,TGTGCCAGCAGTTACTCTAGCCAGTTCACTGAAGCTTTCTTT,CASSYSSQFTEAFF
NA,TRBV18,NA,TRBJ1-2,TGTGCCAGCTCCCTAGATCAACGGGACTATACACGGAGGGACTATGGCTACACCTTC,CASSLDQRDYTRRDYGYTF
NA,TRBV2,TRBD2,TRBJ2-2,TGTGCCTCGAAGGTAGCGGGGGGGGACACCGGGGAGCTGTTTTTT,CASKVAGGDTGELFF
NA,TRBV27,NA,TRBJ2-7,TGTGCCAGTAGCGGGACAGGGAGCTCCTACGAGCAGTACTTC,CASSGTGSSYEQYF
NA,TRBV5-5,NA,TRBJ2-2,TGTGCCAGCAGCTCTGGGTGGGGGCGTAGCACCGGGGAGCTGTTTTTT,CASSSGWGRSTGELFF
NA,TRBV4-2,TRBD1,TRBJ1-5,TGTGCCAGCAGCCGCCAGGGGGATAGCAATCAGCCCCAGCATTTT,CASSRQGDSNQPQHF
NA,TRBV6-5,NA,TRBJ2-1,TGTGCCAGCAGTTACACTGGCGGGGCCTACAATGAGCAGTTCTTC,CASSYTGGAYNEQFF
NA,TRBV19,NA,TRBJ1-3,TGTGCCAGTATCCAGGCTACTGGAAACACCATATATTTT,CASIQATGNTIYF
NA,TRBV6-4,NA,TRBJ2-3,TGTGCCAGCAGCATACTTGCGGGGCCCTCCACAGATACGCAGTATTTT,CASSILAGPSTDTQYF
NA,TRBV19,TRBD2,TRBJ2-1,TGTGCCAGTAGTAGGACTAGCGGGTTGAATGAGCAGTTCTTC,CASSRTSGLNEQFF
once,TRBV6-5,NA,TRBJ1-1,TGTGCCAGCAGCCTAACCCAGGGGCTATCCTCTGAAGCTTTCTTT,CASSLTQGLSSEAFF
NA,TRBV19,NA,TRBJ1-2,TGTGCCAGTAGTATTTGGAACAGCCGCAAGACCTTC,CASSIWNSRKTF
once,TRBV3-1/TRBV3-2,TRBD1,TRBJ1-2,TGTGCCAGCAGCCAGCCGACCAGGGGGCTTAGGAATGGCTACACCTTC,CASSQPTRGLRNGYTF
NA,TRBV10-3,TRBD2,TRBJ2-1,TGTGCAATCGGGGGACTAGCGGACAATGAGCAGTTCTTC,CAIGGLADNEQFF